The rows below give T cell receptor beta chains drawn from one sample of a study of T cell repertoires in cytomegalovirus infection. For these TCRs, the target antigens are not known. Each CDR3 protein gets one entry after TCRdb re-called the reads with MiXCR. Among around 710,000 distinct CDR3 sequences listed, 29% were seen once. The input for sequencing was cultured CD8+ T cells from PBMCs, taken from culture after CMV antigen stimulation. The receptors were sampled from a human donor in good health (CMV status not recorded). Some clones in this sample may be carry-over from other donors' samples. CDR3s include the opening cysteine and the closing phenylalanine or tryptophan. The D gene is left open where the match is weak.

J	V	D	length	CDR3
TRBJ2-2	TRBV7-6	.	17	CASSWGRGQTNTGELFF
TRBJ1-3	TRBV6-5	.	16	CASSYSMAISGNTIYF
TRBJ2-2	TRBV6-5	.	14	CASSLDWNTGELFF
TRBJ2-7	TRBV7-2	.	14	CASGLWGNPYEQYF
TRBJ2-1	TRBV6-1	.	15	CASEKGHMYGNEQFF
TRBJ2-5	TRBV6-2/TRBV6-3	.	18	CASSYSGRTTRRQDTQYF
TRBJ2-1	TRBV7-6	.	14	CASSLAGENSEQFF
TRBJ2-5	TRBV5-1	.	15	CASSLVAANQETQYF
TRBJ2-6	TRBV12-3/TRBV12-4	TRBD2	18	CASSFETSGGGGANVLTF
TRBJ2-7	TRBV12-3/TRBV12-4	.	15	CASSFGPQRSYEQYF
TRBJ2-7	TRBV5-1	.	14	CASSLVGDDYEQYF
TRBJ2-7	TRBV12-5	.	13	CASGLSELYEQYF
TRBJ2-6	TRBV5-6	.	15	CASSLAGAGANVLTF
TRBJ1-2	TRBV5-4	.	13	CASSYNPHYGYTF
TRBJ2-1	TRBV4-3	TRBD2	15	CASSQAGGVLNEQFF
TRBJ1-5	TRBV12-3/TRBV12-4	.	15	CASSLGLDSNQPQHF
TRBJ2-3	TRBV2	TRBD2	15	CASSDQRGGSDTQYF
TRBJ1-1	TRBV4-1	.	15	CASSQDRARNTEAFF
TRBJ1-4	TRBV7-6	.	12	CASSNGEEKLFF
TRBJ1-2	TRBV7-9	.	11	CASGGADGYTF
TRBJ2-3	TRBV7-8	TRBD2	16	CASSLGLALATDTQYF
TRBJ2-5	TRBV6-5	TRBD2	15	CASSYGGGSGETQYF
TRBJ2-3	TRBV4-1	TRBD2	16	CASSQASGGDGDTQYF
TRBJ1-2	TRBV5-4	.	15	CASSLGPAGIYGYTF
TRBJ2-1	TRBV19	TRBD2	16	CASRLIAGEQYNEQFF
TRBJ2-3	TRBV7-8	TRBD1	14	CASRDRGPPDTQYF
TRBJ1-1	TRBV4-3	.	16	CASSQDGKRTGTEAFF
TRBJ2-7	TRBV19	.	11	CASSIGHEQYF
TRBJ1-4	TRBV7-6	.	15	CASSSQGVWNEKLFF
TRBJ2-3	TRBV6-5	TRBD1	15	CASSVPGQGADTQYF
TRBJ2-7	TRBV27	TRBD2	16	CASSPGLAGGRDEQYF
TRBJ1-1	TRBV7-9	.	11	CASSLFSEAFF
TRBJ2-5	TRBV27	.	13	CASSSQGGETQYF
TRBJ1-6	TRBV7-6	TRBD1	12	CASSLGDRVFHF
TRBJ2-5	TRBV24-1	.	14	CATSAPGAGVTQYF
TRBJ1-2	TRBV19	TRBD1	15	CATGQLEWGAYGYTF
TRBJ1-1	TRBV2	.	14	CASSEPASNTEAFF
TRBJ1-5	TRBV4-2	.	15	CASSQAGDGNQPQHF
TRBJ2-2	TRBV19	.	16	CASTSGPTPIRRELFF
TRBJ1-5	TRBV6-2/TRBV6-3	.	15	CASSYSTGEDQPQHF
TRBJ2-2	TRBV20-1	TRBD2	15	CSAKGLAGWVGELFF
TRBJ1-1	TRBV12-3/TRBV12-4	TRBD1	17	CASSLRGDRERDTEAFF
TRBJ1-6	TRBV15	.	17	CATSRDWGDSYNSPLHF
TRBJ1-3	TRBV20-1	TRBD1	13	CSAGQENGNTIYF
TRBJ2-3	TRBV10-3	.	14	CAIRGTDSTDTQYF
TRBJ1-6	TRBV7-2	.	15	CASSSPRAGNSPLHF
TRBJ2-5	TRBV7-4	TRBD2	16	CASSSTSGGYQETQYF
TRBJ2-2	TRBV6-5	.	22	CASSYFYPPKGVAGLNTGELFF
TRBJ1-5	TRBV19	.	13	CASSIAQTRPQHF
TRBJ2-7	TRBV2	.	14	CASSPGHSSYEQYF
TRBJ1-2	TRBV7-6	TRBD1	15	CASSPGTGRSYGYTF
TRBJ2-5	TRBV7-6	TRBD2	14	CASSLGGGAETQYF
TRBJ2-7	TRBV7-2	TRBD2	15	CASSQTSGGPYEQYF
TRBJ2-1	TRBV7-7	.	14	CASSLGEGGDEQFF
TRBJ1-6	TRBV2	.	14	CASSIASYNSPLHF
TRBJ1-2	TRBV27	.	12	CASSFQGYGYTF
TRBJ1-1	TRBV29-1	TRBD1	12	CSALTGETEAFF